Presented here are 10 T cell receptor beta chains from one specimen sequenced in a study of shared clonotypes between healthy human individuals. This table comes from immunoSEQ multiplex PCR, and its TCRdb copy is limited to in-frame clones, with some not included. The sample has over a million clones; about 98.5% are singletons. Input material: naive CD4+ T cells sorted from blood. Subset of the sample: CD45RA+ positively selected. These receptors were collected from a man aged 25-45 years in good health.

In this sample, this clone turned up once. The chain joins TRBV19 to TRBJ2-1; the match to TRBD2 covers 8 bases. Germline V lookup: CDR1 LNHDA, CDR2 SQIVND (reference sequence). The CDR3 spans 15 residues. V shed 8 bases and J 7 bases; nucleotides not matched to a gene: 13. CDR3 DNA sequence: TGTGCCAGTGGTTATTGGACTAGCTCTCCGAATGAGCAGTTCTTC. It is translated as CASGYWTSSPNEQFF.

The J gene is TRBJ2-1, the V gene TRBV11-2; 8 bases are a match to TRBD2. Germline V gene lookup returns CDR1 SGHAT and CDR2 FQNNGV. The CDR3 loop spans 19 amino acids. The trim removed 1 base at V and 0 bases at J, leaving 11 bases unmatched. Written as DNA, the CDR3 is TGTGCCAGCAGCTTAGGTGGCGAGGGGAGCGGGAGCTCCTACAATGAGCAGTTCTTC. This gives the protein CASSLGGEGSGSSYNEQFF.

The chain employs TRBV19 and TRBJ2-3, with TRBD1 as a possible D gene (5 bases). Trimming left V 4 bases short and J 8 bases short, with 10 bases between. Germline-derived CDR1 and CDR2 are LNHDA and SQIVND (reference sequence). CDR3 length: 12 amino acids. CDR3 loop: CASSTRASTQYF. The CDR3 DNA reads TGTGCCAGTAGTACCAGGGCATCTACGCAGTATTTT.

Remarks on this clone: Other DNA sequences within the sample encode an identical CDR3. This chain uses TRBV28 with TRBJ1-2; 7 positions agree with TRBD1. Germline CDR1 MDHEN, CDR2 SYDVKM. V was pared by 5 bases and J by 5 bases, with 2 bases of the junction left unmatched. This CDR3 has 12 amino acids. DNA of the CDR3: TGTGCCAGCAGTCCGACAGGGTATGGCTACACCTTC. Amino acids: CASSPTGYGYTF.

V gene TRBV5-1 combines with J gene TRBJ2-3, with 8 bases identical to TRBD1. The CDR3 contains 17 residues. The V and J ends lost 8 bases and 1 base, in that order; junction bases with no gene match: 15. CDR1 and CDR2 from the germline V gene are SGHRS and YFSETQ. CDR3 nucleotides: TGCGCCAGAGGGCCAAAACAGGGGGAGATAGGCACAGATACGCAGTATTTT. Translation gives CARGPKQGEIGTDTQYF.

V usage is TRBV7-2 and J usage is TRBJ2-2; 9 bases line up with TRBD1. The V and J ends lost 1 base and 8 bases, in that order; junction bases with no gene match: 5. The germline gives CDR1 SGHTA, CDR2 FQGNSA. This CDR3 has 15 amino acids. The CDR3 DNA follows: TGTGCCAGCAGCTTAGGGACAGGGGCAATAGGGGAGCTGTTTTTT. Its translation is CASSLGTGAIGELFF.

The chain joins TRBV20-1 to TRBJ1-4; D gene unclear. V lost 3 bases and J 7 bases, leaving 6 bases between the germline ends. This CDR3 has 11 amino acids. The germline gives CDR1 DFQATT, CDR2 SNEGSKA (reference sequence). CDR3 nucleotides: TGCAGTGCTAGGTCAAGTGAAAAACTGTTTTTT. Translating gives CSARSSEKLFF.

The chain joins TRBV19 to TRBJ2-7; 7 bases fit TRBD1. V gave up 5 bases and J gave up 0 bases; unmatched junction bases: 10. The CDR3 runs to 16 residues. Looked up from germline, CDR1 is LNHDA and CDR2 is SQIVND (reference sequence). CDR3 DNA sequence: TGTGCCAGTAGTCGCGCCGGGACAGTCAGCTCCTACGAGCAGTACTTC. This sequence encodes CASSRAGTVSSYEQYF.

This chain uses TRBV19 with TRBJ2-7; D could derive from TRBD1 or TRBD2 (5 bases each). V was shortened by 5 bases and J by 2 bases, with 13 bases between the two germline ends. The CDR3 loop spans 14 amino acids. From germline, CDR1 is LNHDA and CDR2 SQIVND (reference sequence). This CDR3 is CASSPGTAPYEQYF. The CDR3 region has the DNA TGTGCCAGTAGTCCCGGGACGGCCCCCTACGAGCAGTACTTC. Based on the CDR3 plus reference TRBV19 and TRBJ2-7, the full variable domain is DGGITQSPKYLFRKEGQNVTLSCEQNLNHDAMYWYRQDPGQGLRLIYYSQIVNDFQKGDIAEGYSVSREKKESFPLTVTSAQKNPTAFYLCASSPGTAPYEQYFGPGTRLTVT.

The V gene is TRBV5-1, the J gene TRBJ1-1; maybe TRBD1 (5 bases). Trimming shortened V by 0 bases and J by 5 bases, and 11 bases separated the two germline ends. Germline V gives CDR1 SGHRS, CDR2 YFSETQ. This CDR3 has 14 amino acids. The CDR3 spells CASSLGLRDTEAFF. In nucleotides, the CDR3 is TGCGCCAGCAGCTTGGGACTCAGGGATACTGAAGCTTTCTTT.